This TCR beta chain was identified during a study of OX40 agonist ivuxolimab in advanced cancers. Background on the study: Patients received the agonistic anti-OX40 (CD134) antibody ivuxolimab. Ivuxolimab was delivered to patients intravenously every 2 weeks at doses spanning 0.01 to 10 mg/kg.

On this clone itself: Antigen specificity is unknown.

Study-wide results and caveats: Expanded clones tended on average to be more numerous among CD8+ T cells than CD4+.

The method was immunoSEQ multiplex PCR; TCRdb's version includes in-frame clones alone and lacks a portion of them. The data hold under 75,000 clones, with 84% observed a single time. The germline gives CDR1 SGHTA, CDR2 FQGNSA. V shed 5 bases and J shed 1 base, with 23 bases lying between them. The CDR3 contains 18 residues. The clonotype comes from an adult with an advanced solid tumor such as melanoma, head and neck, liver or kidney cancer. The sample in question was CD4+ or CD8+ T cells sorted from blood, obtained in a trial of the OX40 agonist ivuxolimab. V gene TRBV7-2 combines with J gene TRBJ1-2; tentatively, D is TRBD1 (5 bases). The CDR3 DNA reads TGTGCCAGCAGCCCAAACCCGTCCGGGACGCGCTATAACTATGGCTACACCTTC. Its protein is CASSPNPSGTRYNYGYTF.